This TCR beta chain was documented in a study of cytomegalovirus exposure and HLA in healthy donors (dated by TCRdb to the late 2010s). For the wider study: An earlier analysis of roughly 630 of the donors reported roughly 300 Gb of sequence data and 100 million to 140 million unique TCR beta sequences from about 180 million T cells. In the later analysis, no new phenotypic data were used to find candidate immune exposures; instead, reliance was placed on TCR beta sequences and their occurrence across donors. The number of typed donors differed by locus: about 629-630 for A, B, C, DRB1 and DQB1; 522 for DQA1; some 590 for DPA1; and some 450 for DPB1. An early release that covered fewer than 750 HLA-typed donors contained approximately 300 gigabases of sequencing data and 75 million to 100 million unique TCR sequences. The study was designed to test whether signatures of past pathogen exposure could be identified by cataloging public T cell receptors. To predict cytomegalovirus infection status, the study brought together high-throughput TCR immunosequencing, statistical association of individual TCRs with disease status, and machine learning. In addition to the first cohort of around 670 subjects, a separate validation cohort of approximately 120 different subjects was used. Donor age, sex, ethnicity and CMV serostatus were collected together with the repertoire data. Both class I and class II loci were covered by HLA typing, at four-digit resolution. A later analysis re-analyzed previously published TCR beta repertoires from 660 or so donors and added high-resolution HLA genotyping to study TCR occurrence patterns. Among about 360 genotyped donors of the cohort, an average of 235,054 unique TCR beta nucleotide sequences were sequenced per donor, roughly 18% of them non-productive. Roughly 5 DR-DQ haplotypes were treated as single units for association and clustering because of strong linkage in the cohort. A later genetic analysis used genome-wide SNP genotypes for 398 of the 666 donors, treating that subset as a discovery cohort. Using immunosequencing, the study profiled T cell repertoires from 666 subjects and related those repertoires to cytomegalovirus serostatus. Every repertoire in the discovery cohort had been generated on one and the same sequencing platform. Of the approximately 370 genotyped donors, 65% to 90% were placed in the genetic ancestry cluster associated with self-reported Caucasian donors. An earlier analysis of more than 450 of the donors used high-throughput TCR beta sequencing to judge whether each TCR beta V gene segment behaved as functional or pseudogenic. Results and caveats for the whole study, not just this receptor: A cluster of highly shared sequence variants was judged likely to be a technical artifact of the sequencing pipeline. In the study, 150 to 200 TCR beta chains were listed as associated with cytomegalovirus. An association between a missense DCLRE1C variant and V-gene and J-gene trimming of TCR beta chains was found in a later genetic analysis and replicated in an independent cohort. A further reported finding was that TCR beta sequences accurately predicted the HLA-A and HLA-B alleles for most subjects in the first cohort. Sequencing depth was assumed to be roughly uniform across donors in the presence/absence analyses, though that assumption may not hold. The classifier was reported to diagnose cytomegalovirus status with high specificity and sensitivity in both the original and validation cohorts. The cohort was sequenced for TCR beta chains only, and without alpha or paired-chain data the features that could be detected were limited. Several of the top co-occurrence clusters appeared to be linked to parvovirus B19, influenza, CMV and Epstein-Barr virus, according to a later analysis. A later analysis found that HLA-associated TCR beta chains were more clonally expanded and had lower generation probabilities than equally common non-associated chains. At a false discovery rate of 0.05, a later analysis linked about 17,000 TCR beta sequences to specific HLA alleles. The authors suggested that the approach could potentially be generalized to other disease states and immunological phenotypes. When HLA alleles, especially DR and DQ, strongly co-occurred, attributing TCR associations to individual alleles was difficult. Immune exposure information for the cohort was limited to CMV serostatus. Linkage disequilibrium might explain the correlated functional status among segregating V segments, but an unknown experimental factor could not be excluded. Because counts were too low, roughly 17 rarely observed V segments, including chromosome 9 orphons, were left out of the earlier analysis of a few hundred of the donors. According to a later analysis, most CMV-associated TCR beta chains appeared to be HLA-restricted, and the HLA associations seemed to be driven largely by CMV exposure. HLA typing was unavailable for some donors at each locus, so association tests used only the typed subset. A few of the identified cytomegalovirus-associated TCR beta chains were confirmed in vitro to be specific for cytomegalovirus antigens. In an earlier analysis of 587 of the donors, most TCR beta V segments appeared in productive rearrangements about 87% or about 30% of the time, broadly matching IMGT annotations. While some public TCRs were present in many individuals, most TCR sequences turned up only very rarely across donors. In a later analysis, TCR association rates were found to vary across HLA loci, with the most associated TCRs seen for DRB1 alleles and the fewest for HLA-C alleles. A later genetic analysis reported fewer N-insertions in productive TCRs among donors in an Asian-associated ancestry cluster than the roughly 690-donor mean.

The cohort was made up of about 670 healthy bone marrow donors. At the time of sampling, every cohort member was nominally healthy, though immune exposures that went unrecorded were likely present. The donor was CMV seronegative and was included in the group of 352 seronegative cohort members. A peripheral blood sample was collected from each donor, and TCR beta sequencing was performed on peripheral blood mononuclear cells. Genomic DNA was extracted from the blood cell samples with the Qiagen DNeasy Blood Extraction Kit. Note on this clone: Its antigen specificity is not known. Base qualities are not provided; no much larger clone lies one nucleotide away.

The library was built by means of the immunoSEQ multiplex PCR assay. For the multiplex PCR, a mixture combining 60 forward primers for TCR Vbeta segments and 13 reverse primers for TCR Jbeta segments was used. A multiplex PCR assay on genomic DNA amplified the CDR3 region of rearranged TCR beta genes. The Illumina HiSeq System was used to sequence the amplified TCR beta libraries as 87-base-pair reads. In the authors' own workflow: A later analysis counted tens of millions of unique TCR beta chains across the 666 repertoires, and 9 million to 14 million of these chains were shared by at least two donors. To remove PCR and sequencing errors, raw reads were error-corrected and collapsed into unique sequences using a nearest-neighbor algorithm that merged closely related sequences. Alignment of CDR3 sequences to IMGT reference sequences was used to assign V, D and J gene segments. For a sequence to be retained, a match of at least six nucleotides was required to both a V gene segment and a J gene segment. A rearrangement counted as productive if the CDR3 had no stop codons and remained in frame with V and J, and every other rearrangement counted as non-productive. Following IMGT convention, CDR3 was defined as the stretch from the second conserved V-encoded cysteine to the conserved J-encoded phenylalanine. The earlier analysis of fewer than 700 of the donors excluded sequences that lacked an unambiguous match to a single V gene segment. In an earlier analysis of 587 of the donors, V segments were called functional above 56.7% productive rearrangements and were called segregating when the between-donor standard deviation exceeded 5%. A statistical classification framework was built for diagnosing cytomegalovirus status from the catalog of TCR beta chain sequences. A later analysis assigned V and J genes by comparing TCR nucleotide sequences with IMGT/GENE-DB human TR gene sequences. A later analysis assigned CDR3 sequences and most-parsimonious VDJ recombination scenarios with the TCRdist pipeline. In a later analysis, each TCR beta chain was defined by its CDR3 amino acid sequence together with its V-gene family, and reads without a unique V-gene family were excluded. A later analysis removed several hundred highly shared, low-generation-probability nucleotide sequences to deal with suspected cross-contamination and a sequencing artifact. In a later analysis, a clonal expansion index for each public chain was calculated from normalized within-repertoire ranks of inferred template counts. In a later analysis, generation probabilities were computed using a VDJ recombination model fitted to out-of-frame rearrangements, and the results were checked against IGoR. Hypergeometric tests were used in a later analysis to score TCR-TCR, TCR-HLA and TCR-CMV co-occurrence, with a repertoire-size bias correction applied to the TCR pairs. To estimate false discovery rates, a later analysis permuted the HLA or CMV assignments 20 times. In a later analysis, co-occurring TCRs were grouped with DBSCAN, and TCRdist sequence similarity was added when clustering was performed within HLA-allele-positive subsets. Repertoires with fewer than 30,000 or more than 120,000 public chains, plus five repertoires with anomalous nucleotide sharing, were excluded from co-occurrence clustering. In TCRdb, the immuneACCESS table is reduced to in-frame sequences with V and J assigned. These tables do not hold every clone; where another copy was compared, an unresolved V gene accounts for under half, and the others remain unexplained. The V and J calls and clone size come from that table; D and trimming were worked out from the DNA. Across this sample there are 120,000 or so clones, with about 80% seen only once. The ten largest account for 1% of the sample.

The TCR was taken from a man in his forties in good health and CMV-seronegative. Sequenced material: PBMCs.

This receptor has the CDR3 CASSPGSLNEKLFF. In nucleotide form, the sequence is TGCGCCAGCAGCCCAGGGTCCCTTAATGAAAAACTGTTTTTT. The chain is made from TRBV5-1 and TRBJ1-4, with a weak D call of TRBD1 (5 bases match). V was cut back by 4 bases and J by 4 bases, leaving a gap of 11 bases between them. The CDR3 runs 14 residues from the cysteine to the phenylalanine. Only the CDR3 DNA stays, 42 bases, in frame from base 1. CDR1 and CDR2 are read off the germline V gene as SGHRS and YFSETQ.